This TCR beta chain was observed in a study of T-cell memory formation after mild COVID-19. This clonotype was observed a few times. TCRdb re-analysed the 5' RACE reads in MiXCR, keeping a single row per CDR3 protein. The repertoire has 150,000 or so distinct CDR3 sequences, around 13% of them found once; the top ten carry around an eighth. V was clipped by 4 bases and J by 4 bases; unmatched bases: 5. Germline CDR1 reads SGHTS; CDR2 reads YDEGEE. CDR3 length: 15 amino acids. The chain uses TRBV5-8 and TRBJ2-2, with 9 bases lining up with TRBD2. Sequenced input: PBMCs or a T cell subset sorted from them (not recorded which). This TCR derives from an adult woman who had mild COVID-19 (a few samples of this study predate the infection). Cell type and time point are not known. Here the CDR3 DNA reads TGTGCCAGCAGCCCAAGACTAGCGGTCACCGGGGAGCTGTTTTTT. Amino acids: CASSPRLAVTGELFF.